This T cell receptor (beta chain) was captured in a study of T cell changes during pregnancy in multiple sclerosis. V trimming: 4 bases; J trimming: 3 bases; junction bases outside the gene matches: 5. CDR1 is SGHNT, CDR2 YYREEE, per germline (reference sequence). The CDR3 is made up of 14 amino acids. Sequencing was performed with immunoSEQ multiplex PCR; in TCRdb, only in-frame clones are kept and a portion is missing. This repertoire shows some 70,000 clones, around 92% found once; its top ten account for 3% to 3.5%. The V gene is TRBV5-4, the J gene TRBJ2-7; TRBD1 matches 9 bases. The source was CD8+ T cells from peripheral blood mononuclear cells, collected in the third trimester of pregnancy. This sequence originates from a female donor in good health, enrolled as a control in a pregnancy study. The CDR3 DNA reads as TGTGCCAGCAGCCCGGGACAGGGAAGCTACGAGCAGTACTTC. This sequence encodes CASSPGQGSYEQYF.